Listed below are T cell receptor beta chains from one sample, sequenced in a study of cytomegalovirus exposure and HLA in healthy donors. Sequenced by immunoSEQ multiplex PCR; TCRdb stores in-frame clones only, minus some. Of some 150,000 clones in the sample, 80% to 90% were seen once. The sequenced material came from PBMCs. The receptors shown here come from a man aged 45-60 years in good health and CMV-seropositive. Both conserved end residues are part of each CDR3. Clone size is not always given. Where it is, it says once, few, many or a class for expanded clones.

v_gene,abundance,CDR3aa
TRBV19,NA,CASSPRDSVDYEQYF
TRBV19,NA,CASLQDRVYSGANVLTF
TRBV19,once,CASSIDGLAGASYNEQFF
TRBV29-1,NA,CSGDRGIGQDTQYF
TRBV7-3,NA,CASSTQGDYNEQFF
TRBV28,NA,CASNVGDYGYTF
TRBV11-2,few,CASSPPTGATEAFF
TRBV18,NA,CASSPGGNTEAFF
TRBV19,NA,CASSMSRGTEAFF
TRBV6-1,NA,CASSSGTTNYEQYF
TRBV28,NA,CASSPPPGQGSEKLFF
TRBV28,NA,CASRIPSGKKYF
TRBV5-1,NA,CASSKERQRNSYNEQFF
TRBV28,NA,CASGGLAGGETQYF
TRBV28,NA,CASSLPGKVTDTQYF
TRBV30,NA,CAWSVGTATNEKLFF
TRBV5-4,NA,CASSLEGAVIRAFF
TRBV19,NA,CASSIGTGGGGGEQFF
TRBV28,NA,CASSTTGQALSGNTIYF
TRBV5-1,NA,CASSLAPRGGSNTGELFF
TRBV19,NA,CATRGGLSNTGELFF
TRBV18,NA,CASSPGRGNTEAFF
TRBV19,few,CASSIGAARNEKLFF
TRBV28,few,CASSTSGRASHEQYF
TRBV2,NA,CASSDRQGWTEAFF
TRBV15,few,CATSRDEVTGQFF
TRBV9,NA,CASSSPESTDTQYF
TRBV6-6,NA,CAIDRGDTEAFF
TRBV7-9,NA,CASSRGSGGQIPYEQYF
TRBV30,NA,CAWSQRELSGELFF
TRBV5-1,once,CASSSGQGAFNEKLFF
TRBV28,once,CASRSPAGTGGSTQYF
TRBV11-2,NA,CASSSGQVHEKLFF
TRBV5-1,NA,CASSLAGQGAVYTF
TRBV6-5,NA,CASTQGQGPGYTF
TRBV5-4,NA,CASSRQGTNSPLHF